The sequence of this TCR beta chain was determined in a study of CD8 T cells in Susac syndrome. From blood CD8+ and CD4+ T cells, the TCR beta chain was sequenced. This clonotype was seen a single time. When the RNA was reverse transcribed, random hexamers were used with an input of about 0.5 to 1 ug. One entry per CDR3 protein, called by TCRdb with MiXCR from the immunoSEQ multiplex PCR reads. This sample has 230,000 or so distinct CDR3 sequences; around 96% occur once, and the top ten carry 0.075% to 0.095%. Germline values: CDR1 MNHEY, CDR2 SVGEGT. The CDR3 has 12 residues. V was shortened by 5 bases and J by 7 bases, with 8 bases between the two germline ends.

This receptor was obtained from a human donor with multiple sclerosis. The gene calls are TRBV6-2 or TRBV6-3 and TRBJ1-4; D remains ambiguous. What was sequenced was CD4+ T cells from PBMCs. The CDR3 nucleotides are TGTGCCAGCAGTACAACAACTGAAAAACTGTTTTTT. Translated, it gives CASSTTTEKLFF.